Each of the 21 T cell receptor beta chains below was sequenced from the same sample in a study of T-cell reconstitution after alpha-beta-depleted transplantation in children. Unique molecular identifiers featured in how the TCRbeta library was prepared. Each CDR3 protein gets one entry after TCRdb re-called the PCR reads with MiXCR. The sample contains just over 70,000 distinct CDR3 sequences, 6% to 8% of which appear only once. This material consisted of PBMCs from the stem cell graft donor, taken from the stem cell graft. The origin of the receptors is a human donor who donated a stem cell graft to a child with acute lymphoblastic leukemia.

The chain has TRBV29-1 and TRBJ1-1; tentative D call: TRBD1 (6 bases). The V end was cut by 6 bases, the J end by 1 base, with 9 bases between. The CDR3 loop spans 12 amino acids. Germline V gene data show CDR1 as SQVTM and CDR2 as ANQGSEA. CDR3 bases: TGCAGCGTCCTCAGGGGGAACACTGAAGCTTTCTTT. Protein product: CSVLRGNTEAFF.

This clonotype was seen many times. This chain joins TRBV7-2 and TRBJ2-7, with D possibly TRBD1 on 6 matching bases. CDR3 length equals 14 residues. V lost 1 base to trimming and J lost 4 bases, with 11 bases between them. Looked up from germline, CDR1 is SGHTA and CDR2 is FQGNSA. The CDR3 sequence: CASSLVAGDYEQYF. CDR3 DNA sequence: TGTGCCAGCAGCTTAGTGGCAGGGGATTACGAGCAGTACTTC.

This clonotype has at least ten counts. The chain links TRBV7-9 to TRBJ1-2; 8 nucleotides align to TRBD1. Germline assignment: CDR1 SEHNR and CDR2 FQNEAQ (reference sequence). V lost 6 bases and J lost 6; bases outside the gene matches: 15. This CDR3 has 16 amino acids. This CDR3 reads CASSRPPTGELDGYTF. The CDR3 DNA is TGTGCCAGCAGTCGGCCCCCGACAGGGGAATTGGATGGCTACACCTTC.

This clonotype was seen at least ten times. The chain joins TRBV18 to TRBJ1-3; 8 nucleotides match TRBD1. V lost 3 bases, J lost 5 bases, and 6 bases stayed unmatched. The length of the CDR3 is 15 residues. The germline V gene encodes CDR1 KGHSH and CDR2 LQKENI. The CDR3 sequence is CASSPTDRGRNTIYF. The CDR3 nucleotides read TGTGCCAGCTCACCTACCGACAGGGGTCGAAACACCATATATTTT. Complete variable domain (other parts from reference TRBV18 and TRBJ1-3): NAGVMQNPRHLVRRRGQEARLRCSPMKGHSHVYWYRQLPEEGLKFMVYLQKENIIDESGMPKERFSAEFPKEGPSILRIQQVVRGDSAAYFCASSPTDRGRNTIYFGEGSWLTVV.

This clonotype was counted at least ten times. This rearrangement joins TRBV11-2 to TRBJ2-7; D not resolved. CDR1 is SGHAT and CDR2 is FQNNGV in the germline V gene. V lost 2 bases and J 5 bases, leaving 4 bases between the germline ends. This CDR3 contains 11 residues. This chain's CDR3 is CASSLFNEQYF. CDR3 bases: TGTGCCAGCAGCTTATTCAACGAGCAGTACTTC.

V is TRBV29-1 and J is TRBJ2-5; TRBD1 matches at 8 bases. The CDR3 sequence is 14 residues long. Trimming took 7 bases from V and 2 from J; bases not matched to a gene: 9. Germline CDR1 and CDR2: SQVTM and ANQGSEA. The CDR3 DNA sequence: TGCAGCGCGAGGGGACAGGCGGGACAAGAGACCCAGTACTTC. Its translation: CSARGQAGQETQYF.

This clonotype came up many times. J is TRBJ2-7 and V is TRBV9; TRBD2 agrees at 13 bases. Germline V gene sequence: CDR1 SGDLS, CDR2 YYNGEE. There are 15 residues in the CDR3. Unmatched junction bases numbered 3, after V lost 3 bases and J lost 3 bases. The DNA of the CDR3 is TGTGCCAGCAGCGCTGGGACTAGCGGGAACTACGAGCAGTACTTC. Translating it yields CASSAGTSGNYEQYF. Drawing the rest from reference TRBV9 and TRBJ2-7, the complete variable domain is DSGVTQTPKHLITATGQRVTLRCSPRSGDLSVYWYQQSLDQGLQFLIQYYNGEERAKGNILERFSAQQFPDLHSELNLSSLELGDSALYFCASSAGTSGNYEQYFGPGTRLTVT.

This clonotype was picked up many times. The rearrangement links TRBV9 to TRBJ1-1, with a weak D call TRBD1 (5 bases). Between the trimmed V and J ends, which lost 2 bases and 6 bases, there was a span of 11 bases. The germline gives CDR1 SGDLS, CDR2 YYNGEE. The CDR3 is made up of 13 amino acids. As DNA, the CDR3 is TGTGCCAGCAGCGTGGCAGGGAGGGCTGAAGCTTTCTTT. As protein: CASSVAGRAEAFF.

This clonotype was detected ten times or more. The V gene is TRBV12-3 or TRBV12-4, the J gene TRBJ1-2; TRBD1 might be the D (6 bases). Trimming stripped 2 bases from V and 5 bases from J, with 9 bases between. The CDR3 is made up of 13 amino acids. CDR3 in amino acids: CASSLQGLYGYTF. CDR3 DNA sequence: TGTGCCAGCAGTTTACAGGGGTTGTATGGCTACACCTTC.

The CDR3 spells CSVRTLWNEQYF. DNA of the CDR3: TGCAGTGTCCGGACCCTCTGGAACGAGCAGTACTTC. The rearrangement uses TRBV20-1 and TRBJ2-7; D gene uncertain. CDR1 and CDR2 (germline): DFQATT, SNEGSKA (reference sequence). Trimming pared 7 bases from V and 5 bases from J, leaving 15 bases between. This CDR3 is 12 amino acids long.

Ten or more counts support this clonotype. Here the CDR3 DNA reads TGCGCCAGCAGCCAAGATAGAGTCGGCTACGAGCAGTACTTC. Translated, it gives CASSQDRVGYEQYF. The rearrangement joins TRBV4-3 to TRBJ2-7; no clear D. CDR3 size: 14 residues. The germline V gene has CDR1 LGHNA and CDR2 YSLEER. The V and J ends lost 0 bases and 3 bases respectively, with 9 bases between them.

This clonotype was recorded at least ten times. The chain joins TRBV4-2 to TRBJ1-1; D call uncertain. The V and J ends lost 3 bases and 4 bases respectively, with 15 bases between them. The germline CDR1 and CDR2 sequences are LGHNA and YNFKEQ. The CDR3 spans 15 residues. The CDR3 protein is CASSQPSAGGTEAFF. CDR3 coding DNA: TGTGCCAGCAGCCAGCCAAGTGCTGGAGGCACTGAAGCTTTCTTT.

This clonotype was seen ten or more times. This chain joins TRBV16 and TRBJ1-1; D uncertain. CDR3 length: 12 amino acids. The germline V gene has CDR1 KGHSY and CDR2 FQNENV. V was cut by 1 base and J by 5 bases, with 5 bases left in between. The CDR3 sequence: CASSQYLTEAFF. The CDR3 DNA sequence: TGTGCCAGCAGCCAATACTTAACTGAAGCTTTCTTT.

This clonotype was detected many times. V is TRBV6-5 and J is TRBJ2-7; D is perhaps TRBD1 (6 bases). Germline V gene sequence: CDR1 MNHEY, CDR2 SVGAGI. The CDR3 has 15 amino acids. Trimming cost V 4 bases and J 5 bases, with 18 bases left between them. The CDR3 loop is CASSSSLDRWHEQYF. The CDR3 region has the DNA TGTGCCAGCAGTTCCTCCCTGGACAGATGGCACGAGCAGTACTTC.

In this sample, this clonotype turned up many times. This chain connects TRBV12-3 or TRBV12-4 to TRBJ1-3; D perhaps matches TRBD1 (5 bases). This CDR3 spans 12 amino acids. V was trimmed by 7 bases and J by 6 bases, leaving 10 bases between them. The DNA of the CDR3 is TGTGCCAGCAAAGGGGTCGTAAACACCATATATTTT. Its protein product is CASKGVVNTIYF.

This clonotype has a handful of counts. For the CDR3, the DNA is TGCAGTGCTTTCCCCCCGGGACAGGGCTACTACGAGCAGTACTTC. Translation: CSAFPPGQGYYEQYF. The chain joins TRBV20-1 to TRBJ2-7, with TRBD1 matching 9 bases. J was trimmed by 3 bases and V by 5 bases; bases with no gene match: 11. The CDR3 contains 15 residues. CDR1 and CDR2 from the germline V gene are DFQATT and SNEGSKA (reference sequence).

This clonotype was detected ten times or more. The chain has TRBV12-3 or TRBV12-4 and TRBJ2-2, with 10 bases matching TRBD1. V gave up 3 bases and J gave up 1 base; unmatched junction bases: 5. The CDR3 sequence is 17 residues long. The CDR3, as DNA: TGTGCCAGCAGTTTGAAGACAGGGGGCCTGAACACCGGGGAGCTGTTTTTT. Translating gives CASSLKTGGLNTGELFF.

The chain employs TRBV5-4 and TRBJ1-2; 12 nucleotides align to TRBD1. After removal of 5 bases from V and 8 bases from J, the junction contained 10 bases not matched to a gene. The CDR3 contains 15 residues. Per germline, CDR1 SGHNT and CDR2 YYREEE (reference sequence). The CDR3 nucleotides read TGTGCCAGCAGACCACCGGGACAGGGGGCGCGAGGCTACACCTTC. This encodes CASRPPGQGARGYTF.

This clonotype was counted ten times or more. V is TRBV3-2 and J is TRBJ2-3. TRBV3-2 is described as a pseudogene. This CDR3 has 12 amino acids. CDR3 residues: CASSPRSDTQYF. The CDR3, as DNA: TGTGCCAGCAGCCCTCGATCGGATACGCAGTATTTT.

This clonotype occurred many times. The rearrangement joins TRBV2 to TRBJ2-3, with 9 bases aligning to TRBD2. Germline trimming cut 2 bases from V and 2 bases from J; bases unmatched to any gene: 5. Germline CDR1 and CDR2: SNHLY and FYNNEI. The CDR3 extends over 16 amino acids. The CDR3 DNA reads as TGTGCCAGCAGTGAACAAGCGGGGGGCCTCACAGATACGCAGTATTTT. It is translated as CASSEQAGGLTDTQYF.

The V call is TRBV7-9, the J call TRBJ2-1; D is ambiguous. Germline values: CDR1 SEHNR, CDR2 FQNEAQ (reference sequence). Trimming took 0 bases from V and 0 from J, leaving 6 bases between them. This CDR3 has 15 residues. The DNA for the CDR3 is TGTGCCAGCAGCTTAGCCCTAGGCTCCTACAATGAGCAGTTCTTC. It codes for CASSLALGSYNEQFF. Full variable domain (rest looked up from reference TRBV7-9 and TRBJ2-1): DTGVSQNPRHKITKRGQNVTFRCDPISEHNRLYWYRQTLGQGPEFLTYFQNEAQLEKSRLLSDRFSAERPKGSFSTLEIQRTEQGDSAMYLCASSLALGSYNEQFFGPGTRLTVL.